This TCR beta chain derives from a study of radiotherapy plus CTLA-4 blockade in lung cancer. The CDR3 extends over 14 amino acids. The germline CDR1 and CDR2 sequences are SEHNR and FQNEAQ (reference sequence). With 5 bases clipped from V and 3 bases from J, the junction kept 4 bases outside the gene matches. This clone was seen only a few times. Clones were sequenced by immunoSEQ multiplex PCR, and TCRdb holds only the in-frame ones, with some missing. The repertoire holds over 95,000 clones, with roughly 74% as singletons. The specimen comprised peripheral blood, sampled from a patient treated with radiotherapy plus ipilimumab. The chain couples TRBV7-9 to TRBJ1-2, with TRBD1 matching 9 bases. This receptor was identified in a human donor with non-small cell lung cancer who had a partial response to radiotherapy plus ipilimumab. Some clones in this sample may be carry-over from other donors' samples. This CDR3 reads CASSKQGADYGYTF. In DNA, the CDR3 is TGTGCCAGCAGCAAACAGGGGGCGGACTATGGCTACACCTTC.